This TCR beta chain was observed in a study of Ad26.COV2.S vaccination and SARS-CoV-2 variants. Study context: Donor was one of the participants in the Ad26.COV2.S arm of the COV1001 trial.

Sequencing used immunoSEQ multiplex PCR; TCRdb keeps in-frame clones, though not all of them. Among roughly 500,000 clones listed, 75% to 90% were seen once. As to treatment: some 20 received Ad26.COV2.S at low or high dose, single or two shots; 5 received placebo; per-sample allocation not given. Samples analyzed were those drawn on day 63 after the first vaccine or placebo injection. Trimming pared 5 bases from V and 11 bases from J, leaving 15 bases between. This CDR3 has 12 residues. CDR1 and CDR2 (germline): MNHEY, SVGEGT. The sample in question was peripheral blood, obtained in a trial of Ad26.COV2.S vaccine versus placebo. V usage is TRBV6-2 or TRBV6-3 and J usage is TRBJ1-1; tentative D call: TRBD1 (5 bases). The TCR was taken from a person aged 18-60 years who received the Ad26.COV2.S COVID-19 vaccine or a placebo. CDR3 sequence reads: CASSPTGTEAFF. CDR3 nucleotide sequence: TGTGCCAGCAGTCCAACAGGAACGGAGGCTTTCTTT.